This paragraph reports one T cell receptor (beta chain). Its antigen is still unknown. No base quality values were provided; no much bigger clone lies one nucleotide off. Using the deep immunoSEQ assay, TCR CDR3 regions were amplified from genomic DNA by multiplex PCR. For each cell subset, the extracted genomic DNA was distributed evenly across all wells of several immunoSEQ 96-well plates, and each plate served as one replicate. For sorted subsets, about 210 ng of genomic DNA, equivalent to around 30,000 T cell genomes, went into each replicate PCR. Purified libraries were measured with a Qubit 3.0 fluorometer, size-checked on a Bioanalyzer 2100, and measured again with the KAPA Library Quantification kit. Every immunoSEQ 96-well plate was sequenced on a separate single-read 150-cycle Illumina NextSeq 550 flow cell. In the paper's pipeline: Because the immunoSEQ output held only junctional sequences and lacked quality scores, the filtering could not match the filtering applied to full-length reads. To assign V/J genes and CDR3, sequences were annotated using PyIR, a Python wrapper for IgBLAST v1.9, with IMGT germline references. Reads were filtered out if the reads had weak V/J assignments (E-value above 1e-6), no CDR3, stop codons, out-of-frame junctions, or ambiguous translated residues. V3J clonotypes were defined as sequences sharing an identical inferred V gene, J gene, and CDR3 amino acid sequence. Percentage overlap between repertoires was calculated by dividing the number of shared unique clonotypes by the size of the smaller repertoire. Repertoire richness was assessed with RTK rarefaction, the Chao1 estimator, and Recon v2.1 estimates of unobserved clonotypes. Generation probabilities for all TCRbeta clonotypes obtained by the gDNA method from a handful of donors were computed using OLGA. TCRdb retrieved this table from immuneACCESS and kept in-frame rearrangements only. Not all clones are present; in checked studies, unresolved V genes account for under half, and no reason is known for the remainder. Clone size and the V and J calls come from that table; the DNA yielded D and trimming. Recorded for this sample are a few million clones; around 94% of them occurred a single time. The ten top clones hold more than 0.12% of the sample.

The donors were healthy, HIV-negative adults with no recently reported acute infections or vaccinations. Every donor was a Caucasian adult residing in Nashville, Tennessee, USA. Magnetic negative selection was used to enrich CD4+ T cells, after which naive cells were positively selected on CD45RA and the negative fraction became the memory subset. Blood was collected by leukapheresis, and PBMCs were isolated by Ficoll-Histopaque density gradient centrifugation and then cryopreserved in liquid nitrogen vapor phase. Analytical flow cytometry was used to check the purity and quantity of every magnetically sorted T cell population. Each sorted fraction had its genomic DNA isolated and then quantified by UV absorbance on a Nanodrop 2000c. These data come from a study of shared clonotypes between healthy human individuals (dated by TCRdb to 2018 to 2020). For the wider study: The cohort included a few men and a couple of women between 18 and 49 years of age. Blood TCR repertoires of several healthy adults were deeply sequenced to estimate repertoire size and the extent of clonotype sharing between individuals. Per donor, leukapheresis produced somewhere between about 0.94 and 10 billion PBMCs. Libraries were prepared and TCR repertoires were sequenced by different laboratories using diverse techniques, in order to increase sequencing depth and limit assay-specific biases. Per donor, three plates each were used for CD4 naive and CD4 memory, two for CD8 naive, and one for CD8 memory. General findings and caveats noted by the study authors: Incomplete sequencing was indicated by rarefaction of sorted-subset datasets, despite the large sequencing depth. Based on pairwise subsampling, the degree of clonotype sharing among donors was expected to be affected by sequencing depth. Sampling was limited to blood, and TCR repertoires in tissue likely differ from TCR repertoires in blood. Approximately 5% of naive CD4, 3.5% of naive CD8, approximately 2% of memory CD4, and approximately 0.39% of memory CD8 clonotypes were shared across several donors. Because the study included only a small number of donors, the genetic and exposure-history diversity represented was limited. Naive subsets generally had larger estimated clonotype richness than memory subsets did. Higher generation probabilities were observed for clonotypes shared by all four sorted-subset donors than for non-shared clonotypes.

The clonotype was recovered from a young man in good health. The sequencing sample was made of naive CD4+ T cells sorted from blood. The cell subset or site tag for this specimen amounts to: CD45RA+ positively selected.

The bases are TGTGCAGCCCCCGAACAGAACTATGGGGGGGACACTGAAGCTTTCTTT. This codes for CAAPEQNYGGDTEAFF. Here the chain combines TRBV7-9 and TRBJ1-1; TRBD1 is possibly the D segment (5 matching bases). Reading the germline V gene (reference sequence) gives CDR1 SEHNR and CDR2 FQNEAQ. Including the terminal cysteine and phenylalanine, the CDR3 comprises 16 residues. The retained sequence is limited to the CDR3, 48 bases, with the frame set at the first base.